This is a list of T cell receptor beta chains from one sample in a study of T cells after yellow fever vaccination. TCRdb fed the 5' RACE reads into MiXCR, producing one record per CDR3 protein. The sample has 300,000 or so distinct CDR3 sequences, roughly 8% seen once; the top ten hold 15% to 20%. The starting material was PBMCs, obtained about 49 days after the first yellow fever vaccination. The receptors originated from a young man who received the YFV17D yellow fever vaccine. The CDR3 runs from the conserved cysteine through the conserved F or W. The D gene is left open where the match is weak. Expanded clones are given a class, and other clones once, few, many or no size at all.

J: TRBJ1-1
D: .
V: TRBV28
size: once
CDR3: CASTSMYTEAFF
DNA: TGTGCCAGCACTTCAATGTACACTGAAGCTTTCTTT

J: TRBJ1-4
D: .
V: TRBV5-1
size: .
CDR3: CASSLGPDAATNEKLFF
DNA: TGCGCCAGCAGCTTGGGACCGGACGCCGCAACTAATGAAAAACTGTTTTTT

J: TRBJ1-3
D: .
V: TRBV29-1
size: .
CDR3: CSVVNQGSNTIYF
DNA: TGCAGCGTTGTAAATCAGGGGTCAAACACCATATATTTT

J: TRBJ1-4
D: TRBD1
V: TRBV4-1
size: .
CDR3: CASSQATGDEKLFF
DNA: TGCGCCAGCAGCCAAGCTACAGGGGACGAAAAACTGTTTTTT

J: TRBJ1-1
D: .
V: TRBV5-1
size: few
CDR3: CASSRDSWNTEAFF
DNA: TGCGCCAGCAGCCGAGATAGTTGGAACACTGAAGCTTTCTTT

J: TRBJ2-3
D: TRBD2
V: TRBV7-3
size: few
CDR3: CASSPIAGSTDTQYF
DNA: TGTGCCAGCAGCCCGATAGCGGGGAGCACAGATACGCAGTATTTT

J: TRBJ1-2
D: .
V: TRBV12-3/TRBV12-4
size: .
CDR3: CASSLVYGGYGYTF
DNA: TGTGCCAGCAGTTTAGTATACGGCGGCTATGGCTACACCTTC

J: TRBJ2-5
D: TRBD2
V: TRBV12-5
size: .
CDR3: CASGWYLGTSDLQETQYF
DNA: TGTGCTAGTGGTTGGTACCTCGGGACTAGCGACCTTCAAGAGACCCAGTACTTC

J: TRBJ1-5
D: .
V: TRBV9
size: .
CDR3: CASSVGQDPYDQPQHF
DNA: TGTGCCAGCAGCGTAGGACAGGACCCCTATGATCAGCCCCAGCATTTT

J: TRBJ2-2
D: TRBD1
V: TRBV5-1
size: .
CDR3: CASTQQGPTGELFF
DNA: TGCGCCAGTACCCAACAGGGGCCCACCGGGGAGCTGTTTTTT

J: TRBJ1-2
D: .
V: TRBV7-2
size: .
CDR3: CASSLDLPGYTF
DNA: TGTGCCAGCAGCTTAGATCTCCCTGGCTACACCTTC

J: TRBJ2-3
D: .
V: TRBV7-2
size: few
CDR3: CASSRARTDTQYF
DNA: TGTGCCAGCAGCCGAGCAAGGACAGATACGCAGTATTTT

J: TRBJ2-5
D: .
V: TRBV13
size: few
CDR3: CASSRKRRETQYF
DNA: TGTGCCAGCAGCCGGAAACGGAGAGAGACCCAGTACTTC

J: TRBJ2-5
D: .
V: TRBV7-2
size: .
CDR3: CASSPLHPKQETQYF
DNA: TGTGCCAGCAGCCCCCTACACCCTAAACAAGAGACCCAGTACTTC

J: TRBJ1-4
D: .
V: TRBV4-1
size: .
CDR3: CASSPRVRGEKLFF
DNA: TGCGCCAGCAGCCCCAGGGTTCGGGGTGAAAAACTGTTTTTT

J: TRBJ2-1
D: TRBD2
V: TRBV3-1
size: .
CDR3: CASSQEGAGVGYNEQFF
DNA: TGTGCCAGCAGCCAAGAGGGAGCGGGGGTAGGCTACAATGAGCAGTTCTTC

J: TRBJ1-4
D: .
V: TRBV12-3/TRBV12-4
size: .
CDR3: CASSYPRGGAKSYTNEKLFF
DNA: TGTGCCAGCAGTTACCCCCGGGGGGGTGCCAAGTCTTATACTAATGAAAAACTGTTTTTT

J: TRBJ2-5
D: TRBD2
V: TRBV10-1
size: few
CDR3: CASGLAGVETQYF
DNA: TGCGCCAGCGGACTAGCGGGGGTAGAGACCCAGTACTTC